These 18 T cell receptor beta chains came from one sample sequenced in a study of blood T cells in healthy people across ages. The authors ran a second PCR of about 6 to 12 cycles using a sample-barcoded 5' primer and a J-beta primer mix. TCRdb re-analysed the 5' RACE reads in MiXCR, keeping a single row per CDR3 protein. The sample lists about 970,000 distinct CDR3 sequences; roughly 51% were seen once. The source material was blood. The receptors stem from a woman aged 55-69 years in good health.

This clonotype was observed a handful of times. The chain couples TRBV12-3 or TRBV12-4 to TRBJ2-3; D is unclear. Trimming took off 6 bases at V and 4 bases at J, with 5 bases between the two ends. The CDR3 has 11 amino acids. CDR3 nucleotides: TGTGCCAGCAGGTCAGCAGATACGCAGTATTTT. This codes for CASRSADTQYF.

This clonotype was seen at least ten times. The CDR3 nucleotides are TGCAGCGTGGCCCGTCCGAACTATGGCTACACCTTC. Its protein is CSVARPNYGYTF. The chain has TRBV29-1 and TRBJ1-2; D call uncertain. This CDR3 is built from 12 residues. CDR1 is SQVTM, CDR2 ANQGSEA, per germline. V lost 6 bases, J lost 2 bases, and 10 bases lay in between.

CDR3 protein: CASRETGGGNIQYF. In DNA, the CDR3 is TGTGCCAGCAGAGAAACAGGAGGGGGAAACATTCAGTACTTC. The V gene is TRBV6-2 or TRBV6-3, the J gene TRBJ2-4, with D tentatively TRBD1 or TRBD2 (6 bases each). The CDR3 runs to 14 residues. The germline gives CDR1 MNHEY, CDR2 SVGEGT. V was cut by 6 bases and J by 6 bases, with 15 bases left in between.

A few counts support this clonotype. This chain uses TRBV7-2 with TRBJ2-3; D is ambiguous. V was clipped by 2 bases and J by 6 bases, with 9 bases between them. Germline V lookup: CDR1 SGHTA, CDR2 FQGNSA. This CDR3 contains 13 residues. CDR3 region: CASSLQGEDTQYF. The CDR3 region has the DNA TGTGCCAGCAGCTTACAAGGAGAGGATACGCAGTATTTT.

The chain employs TRBV29-1 and TRBJ2-5; D remains ambiguous. Germline-derived CDR1 and CDR2 are SQVTM and ANQGSEA. V lost 4 bases and J lost 4, with 13 bases in between. This CDR3 comprises 13 residues. CDR3 coding DNA: TGCAGCGTTGTCAGGCTAAGGACAGAGACCCAGTACTTC. Translating gives CSVVRLRTETQYF.

This clonotype has just one count. V and J are TRBV20-1 and TRBJ2-1; 7 bases match TRBD2. With 0 bases clipped from V and 2 bases from J, the junction kept 4 bases outside the gene matches. This CDR3 region has 15 residues. Germline V gene data show CDR1 as DFQATT and CDR2 as SNEGSKA (reference sequence). CDR3 nucleotides: TGCAGTGCTAGAGATCGGGCGGGAGCCTACAATGAGCAGTTCTTC. Translation gives CSARDRAGAYNEQFF.

This clonotype showed up just a few times. This chain links TRBV28 with TRBJ2-5, with D maybe TRBD2 (5 bases). Trimming removed 4 bases at V and 6 bases at J, with 21 bases between. Germline CDR1 and CDR2: MDHEN and SYDVKM. This CDR3 is 16 amino acids long. CDR3 residues: CASSSTGNSFWQTQYF. CDR3 in DNA: TGTGCCAGCAGTTCTACCGGGAATTCCTTCTGGCAGACCCAGTACTTC.

This chain joins TRBV5-1 and TRBJ2-1; TRBD1 matches at 7 bases. Germline-derived CDR1 and CDR2 are SGHRS and YFSETQ. After removal of 7 bases from V and 6 bases from J, the junction contained 19 bases not matched to a gene. The CDR3 consists of 17 residues. The CDR3 protein is CASSRSLAQGPSNEQFF. For the CDR3, the DNA is TGCGCCAGCTCCCGGAGTCTAGCACAGGGGCCATCCAATGAGCAGTTCTTC.

The CDR3 sequence is CASSVAGGSGEQYF. The CDR3 DNA reads TGTGCCAGCAGCGTAGCGGGAGGGTCAGGGGAGCAGTACTTC. The rearrangement uses TRBV9 and TRBJ2-7; 8 bases align to TRBD2. Trimming removed 0 bases from V and 7 bases from J; junction bases left unmatched: 6. There are 14 residues in the CDR3. CDR1 is SGDLS and CDR2 is YYNGEE in the germline V gene.

The chain uses TRBV12-3 or TRBV12-4 and TRBJ1-4; TRBD1 matches at 8 bases. The V gene end was trimmed by 6 bases and the J gene end by 8 bases; junction bases not matched to a gene: 5. The CDR3 is 13 amino acids. CDR3 DNA sequence: TGTGCCAGCAGGCAGAGGGACAGGGAAAAACTGTTTTTT. This translates into CASRQRDREKLFF.

The chain is built from TRBV15 and TRBJ1-6, with unresolved D. The CDR3 sequence is 15 residues long. The V end lost 10 bases, the J end lost 0 bases, and 13 bases lay between the germline ends. Germline CDR1 LNHNV, CDR2 YYDKDF (reference sequence). CDR3 loop: CASTASRSYNSPLHF. The CDR3 DNA is TGTGCCAGCACTGCGAGTCGCTCCTATAATTCACCCCTCCACTTT.

The V gene is TRBV20-1, the J gene TRBJ2-7; a possible D gene is TRBD1 (5 bases). The CDR3 is made up of 15 amino acids. Germline V gene lookup returns CDR1 DFQATT and CDR2 SNEGSKA (reference sequence). Trimming cost V 1 base and J 7 bases, with 20 bases left between them. CDR3 residues: CSARGPGQVYLEQYF. The CDR3 nucleotides read TGCAGTGCTAGAGGTCCAGGGCAGGTCTACTTGGAGCAGTACTTC.

The chain combines TRBV7-3 with TRBJ1-1; D uncertain. The CDR3 runs 13 residues. CDR1 is SGHTA and CDR2 is FQGTGA in the germline V gene. V lost 3 bases, J lost 1 base, and 6 bases lay in between. This CDR3 is CASSFNRNTEAFF. The CDR3 nucleotides read TGTGCCAGCAGCTTTAACAGGAACACTGAAGCTTTCTTT.

The chain carries TRBV3-1 and TRBJ2-1; maybe TRBD1 (5 bases). V was cut by 1 base and J by 3 bases, with 13 bases left in between. The germline CDR1 and CDR2 sequences are LGHDT and YNNKEL (reference sequence). The CDR3 is 16 amino acids. The CDR3 spells CASSQAGANIYNEQFF. DNA for the CDR3: TGTGCCAGCAGCCAAGCTGGGGCGAATATCTACAATGAGCAGTTCTTC.

This chain links TRBV19 with TRBJ2-1; no firm D call. Looked up from germline, CDR1 is LNHDA and CDR2 is SQIVND (reference sequence). V was clipped by 10 bases and J by 9 bases, with 13 bases between them. CDR3 size: 11 residues. The CDR3 is CATAWATEQFF. The CDR3, as DNA: TGTGCCACCGCCTGGGCAACTGAGCAGTTCTTC.

The rearrangement links TRBV7-8 to TRBJ1-5; D is perhaps TRBD1 (5 bases). The V gene's germline CDR1 is SGHVS and CDR2 FQNEAQ. The V and J ends lost 5 bases and 6 bases respectively, with 17 bases between them. The CDR3 length is 15 residues. CDR3 loop: CASSQGPREGQPQHF. Written as DNA, the CDR3 is TGTGCCAGCAGCCAAGGCCCCAGGGAAGGTCAGCCCCAGCATTTT.

This clonotype has just a few counts. The J gene is TRBJ2-3, the V gene TRBV28, with D possibly TRBD1 on 5 matching bases. The germline V and J ends were trimmed by 6 bases and 0 bases, with 7 bases remaining between them. This CDR3 region has 13 residues. CDR1 is MDHEN, CDR2 SYDVKM, per germline. The CDR3 protein is CASRSGSTDTQYF. As DNA, the CDR3 is TGTGCCAGCAGGTCAGGGAGCACAGATACGCAGTATTTT.

The CDR3 region is CASSWAVGGPDEQFF. CDR3 sequence (DNA): TGCGCCAGCAGTTGGGCCGTGGGAGGGCCGGATGAGCAGTTCTTC. V usage is TRBV10-1 and J usage is TRBJ2-1; TRBD2 aligns across 7 bases. This CDR3 spans 15 amino acids. The ends lost 5 bases at V and 8 bases at J; junction bases unmatched: 12. Per germline, CDR1 WNHNN and CDR2 SYGVQD (reference sequence).